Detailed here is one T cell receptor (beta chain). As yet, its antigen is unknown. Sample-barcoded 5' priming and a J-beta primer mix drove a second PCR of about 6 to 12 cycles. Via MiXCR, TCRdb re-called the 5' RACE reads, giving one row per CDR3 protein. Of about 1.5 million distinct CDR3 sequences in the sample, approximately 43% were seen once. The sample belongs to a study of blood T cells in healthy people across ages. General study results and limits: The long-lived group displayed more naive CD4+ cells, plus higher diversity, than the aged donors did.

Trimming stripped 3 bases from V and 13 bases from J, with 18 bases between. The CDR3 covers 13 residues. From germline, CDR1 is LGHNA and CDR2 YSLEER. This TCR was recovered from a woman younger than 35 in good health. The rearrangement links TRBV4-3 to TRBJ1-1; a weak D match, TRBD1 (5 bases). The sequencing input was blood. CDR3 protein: CASSQGLGGKVFF. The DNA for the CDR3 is TGCGCCAGCAGCCAGGGCTTGGGGGGTAAAGTTTTCTTT.